The present TCR beta chain was sequenced within a study of cytomegalovirus exposure and HLA in healthy donors. Study at large: Clustering assigned about 76% of the roughly 400 genotyped donors to the Caucasian-associated ancestry cluster.

Overall study results and limits: Several of the most significant clusters were apparently associated with common viral pathogens in a later analysis.

The PCR used 60 Vbeta and 13 Jbeta primers. The assay was immunoSEQ multiplex PCR, and TCRdb's table has in-frame clones only and misses some. The profile shows 100,000 to 150,000 clones, roughly 76% of them singletons. For this clone: Antigen unknown.

The CDR3 is made up of 15 amino acids. The germline V gene has CDR1 MNHEY and CDR2 SMNVEV (reference sequence). V was pared by 5 bases and J by 4 bases, with 17 bases between. The clonotype originates from a woman aged 45 to 65 in good health and CMV-seronegative. The chain joins TRBV27 to TRBJ2-5; possible D gene TRBD2, 5 bases. Sequencing input: PBMCs. The CDR3 nucleotides read TGTGCCAGCAGTCCCTGGTCCCGCAGCGGAGAGACCCAGTACTTC. The encoded protein is CASSPWSRSGETQYF.